These T cell receptor beta chains were read from a single sample in a study of STAT5B mutations in CD4+ large granular lymphocyte leukemia. Assay used: immunoSEQ multiplex PCR; TCRdb lists only in-frame clones, some missing. This sample has under 25,000 clones, with 55% to 75% found just once. Sequenced sample: CD4+ T cells from blood buffy coats. The source of these receptors is a human donor in good health. The CDR3 runs from the conserved cysteine through the conserved F or W. The order of the fields is V gene, D gene, clone size, J gene, CDR3 length, CDR3 protein, CDR3 DNA. D genes are given only for firm matches. The size of a clone is reported for some rows only, either as once, few or many, or as a class for expanded clones.

v_call: TRBV11-1
d_call: TRBD2
clone_size: -
j_call: TRBJ2-3
cdr3_length: 16
cdr3_aa: CASSFRSAGGPDTQYF
cdr3_nt: TGTGCCAGCAGCTTTAGGTCGGCGGGGGGGCCCGATACGCAGTATTTT

v_call: TRBV5-5
d_call: -
clone_size: -
j_call: TRBJ2-1
cdr3_length: 14
cdr3_aa: CASRNTERQDEQFF
cdr3_nt: TGTGCCAGCAGGAATACAGAACGCCAAGATGAGCAGTTCTTC

v_call: TRBV18
d_call: TRBD1
clone_size: -
j_call: TRBJ2-7
cdr3_length: 15
cdr3_aa: CASSPTGGASYEQYF
cdr3_nt: TGTGCCAGCTCCCCAACAGGGGGCGCCTCCTACGAGCAGTACTTC

v_call: TRBV29-1
d_call: -
clone_size: -
j_call: TRBJ2-1
cdr3_length: 10
cdr3_aa: CSVADAEQFF
cdr3_nt: TGCAGCGTGGCGGACGCCGAGCAGTTCTTC

v_call: TRBV5-1
d_call: -
clone_size: -
j_call: TRBJ1-1
cdr3_length: 14
cdr3_aa: CASSLVTENTEAFF
cdr3_nt: TGCGCCAGCAGCTTGGTGACAGAGAACACTGAAGCTTTCTTT

v_call: TRBV11-3
d_call: TRBD1
clone_size: -
j_call: TRBJ2-1
cdr3_length: 16
cdr3_aa: CASSFLGQGVGGEQFF
cdr3_nt: TGTGCCAGCAGCTTTTTGGGACAGGGGGTCGGGGGTGAGCAGTTCTTC

v_call: TRBV11-3
d_call: -
clone_size: -
j_call: TRBJ2-7
cdr3_length: 11
cdr3_aa: CASSRSYEQYF
cdr3_nt: TGTGCCAGCAGCCGTTCCTACGAGCAGTACTTC

v_call: TRBV4-2
d_call: -
clone_size: -
j_call: TRBJ1-2
cdr3_length: 15
cdr3_aa: CASSPKGGGAYGYTF
cdr3_nt: TGTGCCAGCAGCCCCAAGGGGGGAGGGGCCTATGGCTACACCTTC

v_call: TRBV10-3
d_call: -
clone_size: -
j_call: TRBJ1-1
cdr3_length: 14
cdr3_aa: CAISERSPNTEAFF
cdr3_nt: TGTGCCATCAGTGAAAGATCACCGAACACTGAAGCTTTCTTT

v_call: TRBV7-9
d_call: TRBD2
clone_size: once
j_call: TRBJ2-7
cdr3_length: 15
cdr3_aa: CASRQAGGNSYEQYF
cdr3_nt: TGTGCCAGCAGACAAGCGGGGGGGAACTCCTACGAGCAGTACTTC

v_call: TRBV28
d_call: TRBD1
clone_size: -
j_call: TRBJ2-7
cdr3_length: 16
cdr3_aa: CASSLSATGGSYEQYF
cdr3_nt: TGTGCCAGCAGTTTATCCGCGACAGGGGGCTCCTACGAGCAGTACTTC

v_call: TRBV7-9
d_call: -
clone_size: -
j_call: TRBJ2-7
cdr3_length: 9
cdr3_aa: CASGYEQYF
cdr3_nt: TGTGCCTCGGGGTACGAGCAGTACTTC

v_call: TRBV7-2
d_call: -
clone_size: -
j_call: TRBJ1-4
cdr3_length: 15
cdr3_aa: CASSFAGVTNEKLFF
cdr3_nt: TGTGCCAGCAGCTTTGCGGGGGTGACTAATGAAAAACTGTTTTTT

v_call: TRBV18
d_call: -
clone_size: -
j_call: TRBJ2-7
cdr3_length: 14
cdr3_aa: CASSPDRPFYEQYF
cdr3_nt: TGTGCCAGCTCACCCGACAGGCCCTTCTACGAGCAGTACTTC

v_call: TRBV20-1
d_call: -
clone_size: -
j_call: TRBJ2-1
cdr3_length: 11
cdr3_aa: CSASTHVEQFF
cdr3_nt: TGCAGTGCTAGTACCCATGTTGAGCAGTTCTTC

v_call: TRBV5-1
d_call: -
clone_size: -
j_call: TRBJ2-5
cdr3_length: 14
cdr3_aa: CASSRLGQQETQYF
cdr3_nt: TGCGCCAGCAGCCGCCTGGGGCAGCAAGAGACCCAGTACTTC

v_call: TRBV18
d_call: TRBD1
clone_size: -
j_call: TRBJ1-2
cdr3_length: 17
cdr3_aa: CASSPGTGVFGNYGYTF
cdr3_nt: TGTGCCAGCTCACCTGGGACAGGGGTATTCGGGAACTATGGCTACACCTTC

v_call: TRBV28
d_call: -
clone_size: once
j_call: TRBJ1-5
cdr3_length: 14
cdr3_aa: CASSLGSVHQPQHF
cdr3_nt: TGTGCCAGCAGTTTAGGGTCGGTCCATCAGCCCCAGCATTTT

v_call: TRBV5-4
d_call: TRBD1
clone_size: -
j_call: TRBJ1-2
cdr3_length: 13
cdr3_aa: CASSSTGGYGYTF
cdr3_nt: TGTGCCAGCAGCTCGACAGGGGGCTATGGCTACACCTTC

v_call: TRBV19
d_call: TRBD1
clone_size: -
j_call: TRBJ1-4
cdr3_length: 17
cdr3_aa: CASILRDRVGTNEKLFF
cdr3_nt: TGTGCCAGTATCCTCCGGGACAGGGTGGGAACTAATGAAAAACTGTTTTTT

v_call: TRBV5-6
d_call: -
clone_size: few
j_call: TRBJ2-3
cdr3_length: 15
cdr3_aa: CASSKAGTLTDTQYF
cdr3_nt: TGTGCCAGCAGCAAAGCCGGGACCTTAACAGATACGCAGTATTTT

v_call: TRBV9
d_call: TRBD2
clone_size: -
j_call: TRBJ2-3
cdr3_length: 16
cdr3_aa: CASSRTSGTSTDTQYF
cdr3_nt: TGTGCCAGCAGCCGCACTAGCGGAACTAGCACAGATACGCAGTATTTT

v_call: TRBV11-3
d_call: TRBD1
clone_size: -
j_call: TRBJ2-7
cdr3_length: 15
cdr3_aa: CASSLDGTGSYEQYF
cdr3_nt: TGTGCCAGCAGCTTAGATGGGACAGGTTCCTACGAGCAGTACTTC

v_call: TRBV6-1
d_call: TRBD1
clone_size: -
j_call: TRBJ2-5
cdr3_length: 15
cdr3_aa: CASSERGTGVETQYF
cdr3_nt: TGTGCCAGCAGTGAGCGTGGGACAGGGGTAGAGACCCAGTACTTC

v_call: TRBV7-9
d_call: TRBD1
clone_size: -
j_call: TRBJ1-2
cdr3_length: 13
cdr3_aa: CASSPEQGHGYTF
cdr3_nt: TGTGCCAGCAGCCCCGAACAGGGGCACGGCTACACCTTC

v_call: TRBV5-3
d_call: TRBD1
clone_size: -
j_call: TRBJ1-4
cdr3_length: 14
cdr3_aa: CARSLEGGNEKLFF
cdr3_nt: TGTGCCAGAAGCTTGGAAGGGGGCAATGAAAAACTGTTTTTT

v_call: TRBV11-2
d_call: -
clone_size: -
j_call: TRBJ1-1
cdr3_length: 15
cdr3_aa: CASSSGTHMNTEAFF
cdr3_nt: TGTGCCAGCAGCTCCGGGACACACATGAACACTGAAGCTTTCTTT

v_call: TRBV29-1
d_call: -
clone_size: once
j_call: TRBJ2-7
cdr3_length: 13
cdr3_aa: CSVEADSNYEQYF
cdr3_nt: TGCAGCGTTGAGGCTGATAGTAACTACGAGCAGTACTTC

v_call: TRBV7-9
d_call: TRBD1
clone_size: -
j_call: TRBJ2-1
cdr3_length: 15
cdr3_aa: CASRDTGVSYNEQFF
cdr3_nt: TGTGCCAGCAGGGATACAGGGGTTTCCTACAATGAGCAGTTCTTC

v_call: TRBV5-1
d_call: -
clone_size: -
j_call: TRBJ1-1
cdr3_length: 15
cdr3_aa: CASSLSTARGTEAFF
cdr3_nt: TGCGCCAGCAGCTTAAGTACGGCCCGGGGAACTGAAGCTTTCTTT

v_call: TRBV19
d_call: TRBD1
clone_size: -
j_call: TRBJ1-4
cdr3_length: 15
cdr3_aa: CASSTRRTGREKLFF
cdr3_nt: TGTGCCAGTAGTACCCGGAGGACAGGGAGGGAAAAACTGTTTTTT

v_call: TRBV4-1
d_call: TRBD1
clone_size: -
j_call: TRBJ2-3
cdr3_length: 14
cdr3_aa: CASKQGASTDTQYF
cdr3_nt: TGCGCCAGCAAACAGGGGGCGAGCACAGATACGCAGTATTTT

v_call: TRBV7-7
d_call: -
clone_size: -
j_call: TRBJ2-5
cdr3_length: 15
cdr3_aa: CASSSSLGLRGTQYF
cdr3_nt: TGTGCTAGCAGCTCCTCGTTGGGGCTTCGAGGGACCCAGTACTTC

v_call: TRBV27
d_call: TRBD2
clone_size: -
j_call: TRBJ2-7
cdr3_length: 17
cdr3_aa: CASSLRLAGGRAYEQYF
cdr3_nt: TGTGCCAGCAGTTTACGACTAGCGGGGGGGCGGGCATACGAGCAGTACTTC

v_call: TRBV9
d_call: -
clone_size: -
j_call: TRBJ1-6
cdr3_length: 19
cdr3_aa: CASSVSLEGGSSYNSPLHF
cdr3_nt: TGTGCCAGCAGCGTATCGCTCGAGGGGGGGAGCTCCTATAATTCACCCCTCCACTTT

v_call: TRBV6-6
d_call: -
clone_size: -
j_call: TRBJ1-6
cdr3_length: 14
cdr3_aa: CASSYLGYNSPLHF
cdr3_nt: TGTGCCAGCAGTTACCTGGGCTATAATTCACCCCTCCACTTT

v_call: TRBV27
d_call: -
clone_size: -
j_call: TRBJ1-5
cdr3_length: 12
cdr3_aa: CASRGTNQPQHF
cdr3_nt: TGTGCCAGCCGGGGAACAAATCAGCCCCAGCATTTT

v_call: TRBV28
d_call: -
clone_size: once
j_call: TRBJ1-5
cdr3_length: 19
cdr3_aa: CASSFGDRLGLDLSQPQHF
cdr3_nt: TGTGCCAGCAGTTTTGGCGACAGGTTGGGTCTCGATTTGAGTCAGCCCCAGCATTTT

v_call: TRBV28
d_call: -
clone_size: -
j_call: TRBJ2-5
cdr3_length: 15
cdr3_aa: CASRLGGAVQETQYF
cdr3_nt: TGTGCCAGCAGGCTAGGGGGAGCGGTGCAAGAGACCCAGTACTTC

v_call: TRBV5-6
d_call: -
clone_size: -
j_call: TRBJ2-7
cdr3_length: 14
cdr3_aa: CASSTSWVGYEQYF
cdr3_nt: TGTGCCAGCAGCACCAGTTGGGTGGGATACGAGCAGTACTTC